A single sample gave rise to the 27 T cell receptor beta chains below, sequenced in a study of blood T cell repertoires in COVID-19. Only in-frame clones appear in the TCRdb table, and some are missing; sequencing was by immunoSEQ multiplex PCR. The sample lists more than 100,000 clones, about 76% seen once, with 8% to 9.5% in the top ten. Material: peripheral blood. Receptors originate from a woman aged 60-70 years with active or convalescent COVID-19.

This clone occurred a few times. The chain carries TRBV28 and TRBJ2-3; D possibly corresponds to TRBD2 (7 bases). The V gene lost 5 bases and the J gene lost 4 bases, with 16 bases spanning the gap. The CDR3 runs 15 residues. CDR1 and CDR2 (germline): MDHEN, SYDVKM. The CDR3 DNA reads as TGTGCCAGCAGTCGTCAGGGGAGGGGGTCAGATACGCAGTATTTT. Amino acid sequence: CASSRQGRGSDTQYF. The full variable domain, completed using reference TRBV28 and TRBJ2-3, is DVKVTQSSRYLVKRTGEKVFLECVQDMDHENMFWYRQDPGLGLRLIYFSYDVKMKEKGDIPEGYSVSREKKERFSLILESASTNQTSMYLCASSRQGRGSDTQYFGPGTRLTVL.

The chain recombines TRBV28 with TRBJ1-1; maybe TRBD1 (6 bases). Trimming took 6 bases from V and 3 from J, leaving 14 bases between them. The CDR3 runs to 14 residues. Germline V CDR1 and CDR2: MDHEN, SYDVKM. Written as DNA, the CDR3 is TGTGCCAGCAGCCCAAGCGGGGGCTACACTGAAGCTTTCTTT. It encodes CASSPSGGYTEAFF.

This chain uses TRBV25-1 with TRBJ1-3; TRBD1 might be the D (6 bases). The germline V gene has CDR1 MGHDK and CDR2 SYGVNS. CDR3 length equals 14 residues. Trimming took off 8 bases at V and 0 bases at J, with 11 bases between the two ends. CDR3 nucleotides: TGTGCCAGCGCGGACAGAGCCTCTGGAAACACCATATATTTT. Translation gives CASADRASGNTIYF.

The chain recombines TRBV10-3 with TRBJ1-2; 7 bases align to TRBD1. Germline CDR1 ENHRY, CDR2 SYGVKD. This CDR3 region has 14 residues. The V segment lost 7 bases and the J segment 2 bases; nucleotides outside the gene matches: 7. The CDR3 nucleotides are TGTGCCATCACTCCGGACAGGTCGAACTATGGCTACACCTTC. This gives the protein CAITPDRSNYGYTF.

V gene TRBV30 combines with J gene TRBJ1-3, with TRBD1 identical over 8 bases. This CDR3 region has 13 residues. With V trimmed by 5 bases and J by 4 bases, 4 bases remained unmatched. Germline CDR1 reads GTSNPN; CDR2 reads SVGIG (reference sequence). The CDR3 coding sequence is TGTGCCTGGGACAGGGGACTGGGAAACACCATATATTTT. Protein product: CAWDRGLGNTIYF.

The chain joins TRBV13 to TRBJ2-7, with 9 bases aligning to TRBD2. V was pared by 3 bases and J by 3 bases, with 0 bases of the junction left unmatched. CDR1 is PRHDT and CDR2 is FYEKMQ in the germline V gene (reference sequence). The CDR3 covers 13 residues. In DNA form, the CDR3 reads TGTGCCAGCAGCTTTAGCGGGAGCTACGAGCAGTACTTC. Translating gives CASSFSGSYEQYF.

The rearrangement uses TRBV19 and TRBJ1-3; tentatively, D is TRBD1 (5 bases). Trimming left V 10 bases short and J 2 bases short, with 12 bases between. Looked up from germline, CDR1 is LNHDA and CDR2 is SQIVND (reference sequence). This CDR3 spans 13 amino acids. The CDR3 loop is CATQWGAGNTIYF. Written as DNA, the CDR3 is TGTGCCACCCAGTGGGGGGCTGGAAACACCATATATTTT.

The chain carries TRBV28 and TRBJ1-6; D not resolved. The CDR3 length is 12 residues. The germline V and J ends were trimmed by 4 bases and 14 bases, with 12 bases remaining between them. The germline CDR1 and CDR2 sequences are MDHEN and SYDVKM. CDR3 nucleotide sequence: TGTGCCAGCAGTTCTAATTTAGTGGCCCTCCACTTT. Translation gives CASSSNLVALHF. The full variable domain, rest sourced from reference TRBV28 and TRBJ1-6, is DVKVTQSSRYLVKRTGEKVFLECVQDMDHENMFWYRQDPGLGLRLIYFSYDVKMKEKGDIPEGYSVSREKKERFSLILESASTNQTSMYLCASSSNLVALHFGNGTRLTVT.

The CDR3 nucleotides are TGTGCCAGCAGACCTAGGACAGGGGACACCGGGGAGCTGTTTTTT. Translation gives CASRPRTGDTGELFF. V gene TRBV25-1 combines with J gene TRBJ2-2, with 9 bases fitting TRBD1. V shed 6 bases, J shed 3 bases, and the junction held 5 bases outside the gene matches. Germline V gene sequence: CDR1 MGHDK, CDR2 SYGVNS. The CDR3 is made up of 15 amino acids.

The genes are TRBV29-1 and TRBJ2-5, with TRBD2 identical over 10 bases. Germline V lookup: CDR1 SQVTM, CDR2 ANQGSEA. The junction had 5 bases not matched to a gene; V was cut back by 5 bases and J by 5 bases. This CDR3 is 13 amino acids long. The CDR3: CSVPGLAHETQYF. In nucleotides, the CDR3 is TGCAGCGTTCCGGGACTAGCGCACGAGACCCAGTACTTC.

The chain joins TRBV19 to TRBJ1-1; 11 bases align to TRBD1. The junction had 12 bases not matched to a gene; V was cut back by 6 bases and J by 6 bases. The CDR3 runs 16 residues. Germline CDR1 reads LNHDA; CDR2 reads SQIVND (reference sequence). The CDR3, as DNA: TGTGCCAGTAGCGTCGACCGGGACAGGGGGTACGCTGAAGCTTTCTTT. Translated, it gives CASSVDRDRGYAEAFF. Based on the CDR3 plus reference TRBV19 and TRBJ1-1, the full variable domain is DGGITQSPKYLFRKEGQNVTLSCEQNLNHDAMYWYRQDPGQGLRLIYYSQIVNDFQKGDIAEGYSVSREKKESFPLTVTSAQKNPTAFYLCASSVDRDRGYAEAFFGQGTRLTVV.

The chain employs TRBV24-1 and TRBJ2-2, with D perhaps TRBD2 (6 bases). Germline CDR1 KGHDR, CDR2 SFDVKD. The V end was cut by 9 bases, the J end by 4 bases, with 8 bases between. This CDR3 spans 12 amino acids. The CDR3 is CATEAGTGELFF. CDR3 coding DNA: TGTGCCACCGAAGCGGGCACCGGGGAGCTGTTTTTT.

V and J are TRBV5-4 and TRBJ2-7; 7 positions match TRBD2. This CDR3 spans 15 amino acids. CDR1 and CDR2 (germline): SGHNT, YYREEE (reference sequence). V gave up 3 bases and J gave up 5 bases; unmatched junction bases: 11. CDR3 DNA sequence: TGTGCCAGCAGCTCGCTCCGGACTAGTCCCCACGAGCAGTACTTC. As protein: CASSSLRTSPHEQYF.

The J gene is TRBJ1-1, the V gene TRBV27, with 8 positions matching TRBD1. CDR1 and CDR2 (germline): MNHEY, SMNVEV (reference sequence). J was trimmed by 0 bases and V by 6 bases; bases with no gene match: 12. CDR3 length: 17 amino acids. The CDR3 reads CASRYKTGTGLNTEAFF. In DNA form, the CDR3 reads TGTGCCAGCAGATACAAAACTGGGACAGGCTTGAACACTGAAGCTTTCTTT.

The chain has TRBV11-2 and TRBJ1-5; TRBD1 might be the D (5 bases). Germline V lookup: CDR1 SGHAT, CDR2 FQNNGV. V was shortened by 5 bases and J by 4 bases, with 12 bases between the two germline ends. The length of the CDR3 is 14 residues. CDR3: CASSRDSPNQPQHF. In DNA, the CDR3 is TGTGCCAGCAGCCGGGACTCACCGAATCAGCCCCAGCATTTT.

The rearrangement uses TRBV7-2 and TRBJ2-1; 10 bases align to TRBD2. The V gene's germline CDR1 is SGHTA and CDR2 FQGNSA. The CDR3 consists of 15 residues. V lost 3 bases, J lost 9 bases, and 8 bases stayed unmatched. CDR3 nucleotide sequence: TGTGCCAGCAGCTTCTCCGGGACTAGCGCCCGTGAGCAGTTCTTC. It codes for CASSFSGTSAREQFF.

V is TRBV30 and J is TRBJ2-5; 7 bases are a match to TRBD1. Germline assignment: CDR1 GTSNPN and CDR2 SVGIG (reference sequence). Losses at the gene ends were 5 bases for V and 6 bases for J; bases not matched to a gene: 12. CDR3 length equals 14 residues. CDR3: CAWVGTAALKTQYF. The CDR3 DNA reads TGTGCCTGGGTTGGGACAGCCGCTTTGAAGACCCAGTACTTC. Drawing the rest from reference TRBV30 and TRBJ2-5, the complete variable domain is SQTIHQWPATLVQPVGSPLSLECTVEGTSNPNLYWYRQAAGRGLQLLFYSVGIGQISSEVPQNLSASRPQDRQFILSSKKLLLSDSGFYLCAWVGTAALKTQYFGPGTRLLVL.

The V gene is TRBV29-1, the J gene TRBJ1-5; D call uncertain. V was cut by 4 bases and J by 5 bases, with 12 bases left in between. The germline V gene has CDR1 SQVTM and CDR2 ANQGSEA. This CDR3 contains 13 residues. The CDR3 is CSVGSARDQPQHF. Here the CDR3 DNA reads TGCAGCGTTGGTAGTGCGAGGGATCAGCCCCAGCATTTT. Complete variable domain (other parts from reference TRBV29-1 and TRBJ1-5): SAVISQKPSRDICQRGTSLTIQCQVDSQVTMMFWYRQQPGQSLTLIATANQGSEATYESGFVIDKFPISRPNLTFSTLTVSNMSPEDSSIYLCSVGSARDQPQHFGDGTRLSIL.

At least ten counts were recorded for this clone. The rearrangement links TRBV16 to TRBJ1-2; 10 bases match TRBD1. V dropped 2 bases and J dropped 0; count of bases not matched to a gene: 9. This CDR3 has 18 amino acids. Germline V lookup: CDR1 KGHSY, CDR2 FQNENV. CDR3 nucleotide sequence: TGTGCCAGCAGCCAAGGTCTTTGGACAGGGGGGCCTAACTATGGCTACACCTTC. Translating gives CASSQGLWTGGPNYGYTF.

The chain employs TRBV14 and TRBJ2-3, with TRBD1 identical over 9 bases. Germline lookup yields CDR1 SGHDN and CDR2 FVKESK. J was trimmed by 2 bases and V by 4 bases; bases with no gene match: 7. The CDR3 loop spans 16 amino acids. This CDR3 reads CASSRKTGGNTDTQYF. In DNA form, the CDR3 reads TGTGCCAGCAGCCGAAAGACAGGGGGGAACACAGATACGCAGTATTTT.

The V call is TRBV3-1 (or the pseudogene TRBV3-2), the J call TRBJ2-5; D perhaps matches TRBD2 (6 bases). V lost 1 base to trimming and J lost 5 bases, with 11 bases between them. CDR1 LGHDT and CDR2 YNNKEL come from the germline V gene (reference sequence). CDR3 size: 14 residues. The CDR3 region has the DNA TGTGCCAGCAGCCAAGCCTGGGGGGTCGAGACCCAGTACTTC. This codes for CASSQAWGVETQYF.

The CDR3 is CASSQSKSGTKINEKLFF. The DNA for the CDR3 is TGTGCCAGCAGCCAGTCGAAATCTGGGACAAAAATTAATGAAAAACTGTTTTTT. The chain joins TRBV4-2 to TRBJ1-4, with a weak D call TRBD1 (6 bases). The CDR3 contains 18 residues. Trimming shortened V by 3 bases and J by 4 bases, and 21 bases separated the two germline ends. Germline V CDR1 and CDR2: LGHNA, YNFKEQ.

The rearrangement links TRBV10-2 to TRBJ1-4, with D unclear. Looked up from germline, CDR1 is WSHSY and CDR2 is SAAADI. The V end was cut by 8 bases, the J end by 6 bases, with 13 bases between. The CDR3 is made up of 13 amino acids. The DNA of the CDR3 is TGCGCCAGCGTCGAACCCGGGGATGAAAAACTGTTTTTT. Its translation is CASVEPGDEKLFF.

This chain links TRBV9 with TRBJ2-1, with TRBD2 as a possible D gene (6 bases). This CDR3 comprises 16 residues. The germline gives CDR1 SGDLS, CDR2 YYNGEE. Trimming stripped 3 bases from V and 8 bases from J, with 21 bases between. The CDR3 DNA follows: TGTGCCAGCAGCGCTAGAACCGGGACTCAGGTCCATGAGCAGTTCTTC. This encodes CASSARTGTQVHEQFF. Full variable domain (rest looked up from reference TRBV9 and TRBJ2-1): DSGVTQTPKHLITATGQRVTLRCSPRSGDLSVYWYQQSLDQGLQFLIQYYNGEERAKGNILERFSAQQFPDLHSELNLSSLELGDSALYFCASSARTGTQVHEQFFGPGTRLTVL.

This chain uses TRBV6-1 with TRBJ2-3, with 8 bases identical to TRBD2. The V segment lost 0 bases and the J segment 1 base; nucleotides outside the gene matches: 6. The CDR3 extends over 17 amino acids. Germline CDR1 and CDR2: MNHNS and SASEGT. In nucleotides, the CDR3 is TGTGCCAGCAGTGAAGCCAGCGGGAGCGGGGGCACAGATACGCAGTATTTT. It yields the protein CASSEASGSGGTDTQYF.

The J gene is TRBJ2-7, the V gene TRBV10-3; 9 positions agree with TRBD2. Germline CDR1 reads ENHRY; CDR2 reads SYGVKD. The V segment lost 7 bases and the J segment 3 bases; nucleotides outside the gene matches: 7. CDR3 size: 14 residues. CDR3 sequence (DNA): TGTGCCATCACTAATGGACTAGCGAGCTACGAGCAGTACTTC. It is translated as CAITNGLASYEQYF.

V gene TRBV28 combines with J gene TRBJ2-5, with 10 bases that match TRBD1. Germline V gene lookup returns CDR1 MDHEN and CDR2 SYDVKM. V shed 6 bases and J 5 bases; nucleotides not matched to a gene: 12. CDR3 length equals 16 residues. The CDR3 reads CASSHTPTGGWETQYF. DNA of the CDR3: TGTGCCAGCAGCCACACACCGACAGGGGGCTGGGAGACCCAGTACTTC.